This T cell receptor (beta chain) is from a study of blood T cell repertoires in COVID-19. This CDR3 has 15 amino acids. Germline CDR1 is SGHDN and CDR2 is FVKESK. Trimming removed 5 bases from V and 1 base from J; junction bases left unmatched: 6. Assay: immunoSEQ multiplex PCR; the TCRdb copy retains only in-frame clones and omits some. The sample holds 70,000 or so clones, less than 90% seen once. This TCR came from a man aged 80 or over with acute or convalescent COVID-19. Sequencing used peripheral blood. The V call is TRBV14, the J call TRBJ1-1, with 8 positions matching TRBD1. CDR3 in amino acids: CASSTRTGWNTEAFF. CDR3 nucleotides: TGTGCCAGCAGCACCCGGACAGGGTGGAACACTGAAGCTTTCTTT.